The 26 T cell receptor beta chains reported below all come from one sample, sequenced in a study of blood T cell repertoires in COVID-19. Using immunoSEQ multiplex PCR, the repertoire was profiled, and TCRdb retains in-frame clones only, with some absent. The repertoire consists of under 250,000 clones, with over 75% occurring once and the leading ten covering more than 1.5%. The source material was peripheral blood. The source is a man aged 30-40 years who had recovered from COVID-19.

This clone was detected once. This chain connects TRBV2 to TRBJ2-1, with D perhaps TRBD1 (6 bases). Trimming removed 5 bases at V and 7 bases at J, with 18 bases between. The CDR3 loop spans 15 amino acids. The germline V gene encodes CDR1 SNHLY and CDR2 FYNNEI. CDR3 loop: CASSTKGTRLNEQFF. Here the CDR3 DNA reads TGTGCCAGCAGTACTAAAGGGACACGGCTAAATGAGCAGTTCTTC.

The chain joins TRBV9 to TRBJ1-6; 10 bases map to TRBD1. V shed 3 bases and J 9 bases; nucleotides not matched to a gene: 12. This CDR3 is 17 amino acids long. CDR1 is SGDLS, CDR2 YYNGEE, per germline. Here the CDR3 reads CASSDRRGTGDSSPLHF. CDR3 sequence (DNA): TGTGCCAGCAGCGACCGGAGGGGGACAGGGGACAGTTCACCCCTCCACTTT.

The genes are TRBV11-2 and TRBJ1-6, with D tentatively TRBD1 (6 bases). This CDR3 spans 16 amino acids. V shed 2 bases and J shed 7 bases, with 15 bases lying between them. Germline loops: CDR1 SGHAT, CDR2 FQNNGV. The CDR3 nucleotides are TGTGCCAGCAGCTTATTGAGGGCCGGGACAAATTCACCCCTCCACTTT. It translates to CASSLLRAGTNSPLHF.

This rearrangement joins TRBV19 to TRBJ1-1, with D perhaps TRBD1 (5 bases). Trimming cost V 0 bases and J 1 base, with 6 bases left between them. The CDR3 contains 14 residues. Germline V CDR1 and CDR2: LNHDA, SQIVND (reference sequence). CDR3 in DNA: TGTGCCAGTAGTATAGAGACAGCGAACACTGAAGCTTTCTTT. It yields the protein CASSIETANTEAFF. Drawing the rest from reference TRBV19 and TRBJ1-1, the complete variable domain is DGGITQSPKYLFRKEGQNVTLSCEQNLNHDAMYWYRQDPGQGLRLIYYSQIVNDFQKGDIAEGYSVSREKKESFPLTVTSAQKNPTAFYLCASSIETANTEAFFGQGTRLTVV.

V usage is TRBV30 and J usage is TRBJ2-2; no clear D. The CDR3 totals 13 residues. V was clipped by 2 bases and J by 4 bases, with 8 bases between them. Per the germline V gene, CDR1 is GTSNPN and CDR2 is SVGIG (reference sequence). The chain's CDR3 is CAWSPGCTGELFF. CDR3 DNA: TGTGCCTGGAGTCCCGGGTGCACCGGGGAGCTGTTTTTT.

V gene TRBV11-2 combines with J gene TRBJ2-7; a possible D gene is TRBD1 (5 bases). The ends were cut back, 5 bases at V and 3 bases at J, with 8 bases in the middle. The germline V gene has CDR1 SGHAT and CDR2 FQNNGV. The CDR3 has 12 residues. The CDR3, as DNA: TGTGCCAGCAGCCTCCAGGGCTACGAGCAGTACGTC. Translated: CASSLQGYEQYV.

This chain uses TRBV19 with TRBJ1-6, with TRBD1 matching 8 bases. Germline V lookup: CDR1 LNHDA, CDR2 SQIVND (reference sequence). The CDR3 loop spans 13 amino acids. V trimming: 10 bases; J trimming: 5 bases; junction bases outside the gene matches: 4. This CDR3 is CATRGQDNSPLHF. In DNA, the CDR3 is TGTGCCACTAGGGGACAGGATAATTCACCCCTCCACTTT.

V is TRBV6-5 and J is TRBJ2-7; D is ambiguous. Between the trimmed V and J ends, which lost 2 bases and 6 bases, there was a span of 11 bases. Germline CDR1 MNHEY, CDR2 SVGAGI. The CDR3 contains 13 residues. The CDR3, as DNA: TGTGCCAGCAGTTACGGTACTTCTAGCGAGCAGTACTTC. Translating it yields CASSYGTSSEQYF.

Here the CDR3 reads CASRSTGTGGNYGYTF. The CDR3 DNA sequence: TGTGCCAGCAGATCAACCGGGACAGGGGGTAACTATGGCTACACCTTC. The chain links TRBV28 to TRBJ1-2; TRBD1 matches 11 bases. The CDR3 spans 16 residues. V lost 6 bases, J lost 1 base, and 7 bases stayed unmatched. CDR1 is MDHEN, CDR2 SYDVKM, per germline.

The chain links TRBV27 to TRBJ2-1; no definite D call. CDR1 MNHEY and CDR2 SMNVEV come from the germline V gene (reference sequence). CDR3 length: 15 amino acids. V lost 8 bases and J lost 0, with 14 bases in between. CDR3 protein: CASSWAVSSYNEQFF. The CDR3 nucleotides read TGTGCCAGCTCCTGGGCAGTGAGCTCCTACAATGAGCAGTTCTTC.

Written as DNA, the CDR3 is TGCGCCAGCAGCCCAGGACAGGGAGACATTCAGTACTTC. It is translated as CASSPGQGDIQYF. The chain combines TRBV5-1 with TRBJ2-4; 8 bases are a match to TRBD1. CDR3 length: 13 residues. With 4 bases clipped from V and 8 bases from J, the junction kept 5 bases outside the gene matches. The V gene's germline CDR1 is SGHRS and CDR2 YFSETQ.

The chain combines TRBV19 with TRBJ2-1; 7 bases align to TRBD2. Trimming at V came to 6 bases and at J to 7 bases, leaving 9 bases not matched to a gene. Germline V gives CDR1 LNHDA, CDR2 SQIVND (reference sequence). The CDR3 has 14 amino acids. This chain's CDR3 is CASSGSGVWNEQFF. DNA for the CDR3: TGTGCCAGTAGCGGCAGCGGGGTTTGGAATGAGCAGTTCTTC.

The chain links TRBV3-1 (or the pseudogene TRBV3-2) to TRBJ2-7, with D possibly being TRBD1 (7 bases). The germline gives CDR1 LGHDT, CDR2 YNNKEL (reference sequence). Trimming pared 4 bases from V and 1 base from J, leaving 17 bases between. The CDR3 sequence is 16 residues long. Here the CDR3 DNA reads TGTGCCAGCAGCCCGGGGCGGGACAGATGGTCCTACGAGCAGTACTTC. Translated: CASSPGRDRWSYEQYF.

The CDR3 is CASSYARDKTNYGYTF. The CDR3 nucleotides read TGTGCCAGCAGTTACGCCCGGGACAAGACTAACTATGGCTACACCTTC. The chain couples TRBV6-5 to TRBJ1-2; possibly TRBD1 for D (6 bases). CDR3 length equals 16 residues. Germline V gene data show CDR1 as MNHEY and CDR2 as SVGAGI. V was pared by 2 bases and J by 0 bases, with 13 bases between.

This clone was seen more than once but under ten times. The V gene is TRBV19, the J gene TRBJ2-5; perhaps TRBD1 as D (5 bases). Between the trimmed V and J ends, which lost 9 bases and 4 bases, there was a span of 24 bases. The CDR3 spans 16 residues. CDR1 and CDR2 (germline): LNHDA, SQIVND (reference sequence). CDR3: CASRTTWGGAGETQYF. The CDR3 DNA is TGTGCCAGCCGCACGACCTGGGGTGGGGCCGGAGAGACCCAGTACTTC. The full variable domain, its missing parts supplied by reference TRBV19 and TRBJ2-5, is DGGITQSPKYLFRKEGQNVTLSCEQNLNHDAMYWYRQDPGQGLRLIYYSQIVNDFQKGDIAEGYSVSREKKESFPLTVTSAQKNPTAFYLCASRTTWGGAGETQYFGPGTRLLVL.

This chain joins TRBV19 and TRBJ2-5; 9 bases agree with TRBD1. The junction had 13 bases not matched to a gene; V was cut back by 3 bases and J by 5 bases. This CDR3 spans 17 amino acids. Per germline, CDR1 LNHDA and CDR2 SQIVND (reference sequence). This CDR3 reads CASSISLTGGAGETQYF. In DNA form, the CDR3 reads TGTGCCAGTAGTATTTCCCTAACAGGGGGCGCGGGTGAGACCCAGTACTTC.

This chain uses TRBV4-1 with TRBJ1-1; TRBD1 aligns across 7 bases. Germline V lookup: CDR1 MGHRA, CDR2 YSYEKL. The V and J ends lost 0 bases and 5 bases, in that order; junction bases with no gene match: 12. CDR3 length equals 17 residues. CDR3 region: CASSQDPHVQGRTEAFF. Written as DNA, the CDR3 is TGCGCCAGCAGCCAAGATCCCCATGTACAGGGGAGGACTGAAGCTTTCTTT.

The V call is TRBV5-1, the J call TRBJ2-3; possibly TRBD1 for D (6 bases). Germline loops: CDR1 SGHRS, CDR2 YFSETQ. This CDR3 comprises 15 residues. Trimming took off 3 bases at V and 4 bases at J, with 15 bases between the two ends. The CDR3 coding sequence is TGCGCCAGCAGCTGGCGGACAGAGAAGTCAGATACGCAGTATTTT. Residues: CASSWRTEKSDTQYF.

The chain is built from TRBV9 and TRBJ1-6; D unclear. Germline CDR1 reads SGDLS; CDR2 reads YYNGEE. The germline V and J ends were trimmed by 1 base and 7 bases, with 12 bases remaining between them. The CDR3 runs to 15 residues. The CDR3 reads CASSVNEPGNSPLHF. The CDR3 DNA reads as TGTGCCAGCAGCGTAAATGAACCGGGAAATTCACCCCTCCACTTT.

The genes are TRBV7-8 and TRBJ1-5, with D maybe TRBD1 (6 bases). The germline V and J ends were trimmed by 1 base and 3 bases, with 10 bases remaining between them. Per germline, CDR1 SGHVS and CDR2 FQNEAQ. The CDR3 is 15 residues long. The CDR3 loop is CASSLEGESNQPQHF. The CDR3 DNA sequence: TGTGCCAGCAGCTTAGAGGGGGAATCCAATCAGCCCCAGCATTTT.

This clone turned up a few times. The chain joins TRBV5-5 to TRBJ2-1, with a weak D call TRBD1 (6 bases). CDR3 length: 15 residues. V was shortened by 0 bases and J by 4 bases, with 11 bases between the two germline ends. Germline CDR1 and CDR2: SGHKS and YYEKEE (reference sequence). The CDR3 is CASSLDPRGYNEQFF. Here the CDR3 DNA reads TGTGCCAGCAGCTTGGACCCCAGGGGATACAATGAGCAGTTCTTC.

This sequence joins TRBV5-1 and TRBJ1-4; TRBD1 agrees at 8 bases. Germline V gives CDR1 SGHRS, CDR2 YFSETQ. This CDR3 region has 17 residues. The ends lost 0 bases at V and 5 bases at J; junction bases unmatched: 9. For the CDR3, the DNA is TGCGCCAGCAGCTTGGCAGGGGGCGGAAGGGAAAATGAAAAACTGTTTTTT. It yields the protein CASSLAGGGRENEKLFF.

In its sample, this clone was seen many times. V usage is TRBV5-4 and J usage is TRBJ1-2; TRBD1 matches at 7 bases. The CDR3 extends over 14 amino acids. Trimming cost V 0 bases and J 7 bases; bases outside gene matches: 6. The germline V gene has CDR1 SGHNT and CDR2 YYREEE (reference sequence). The CDR3 nucleotides are TGTGCCAGCAGCTTGGAGACAGGGATCGTTGGCTACACCTTC. Its translation: CASSLETGIVGYTF.

The genes are TRBV29-1 and TRBJ1-1; a weak D match, TRBD1 (5 bases). The ends were cut back, 7 bases at V and 3 bases at J, with 15 bases in the middle. The CDR3 consists of 13 residues. Germline V gene sequence: CDR1 SQVTM, CDR2 ANQGSEA. DNA for the CDR3: TGCAGCGGTGGGGTCAGGGAGGACACTGAAGCTTTCTTT. Protein product: CSGGVREDTEAFF.

The chain combines TRBV7-9 with TRBJ2-3; 8 bases are shared with TRBD2. Germline assignment: CDR1 SEHNR and CDR2 FQNEAQ (reference sequence). Unmatched junction bases numbered 4, after V lost 3 bases and J lost 2 bases. There are 15 residues in the CDR3. Here the CDR3 reads CASSLAGGFTDTQYF. CDR3 bases: TGTGCCAGCAGCTTGGCGGGGGGTTTCACAGATACGCAGTATTTT.

The chain links TRBV9 to TRBJ2-1; a possible D gene is TRBD2 (6 bases). Germline values: CDR1 SGDLS, CDR2 YYNGEE. The CDR3 covers 15 residues. V was shortened by 0 bases and J by 4 bases, with 11 bases between the two germline ends. Written as DNA, the CDR3 is TGTGCCAGCAGCGTAGGGATTAGCGGATACAATGAGCAGTTCTTC. Protein: CASSVGISGYNEQFF.